A selection of T cell receptor beta chains follows, all from one sample in a study of control samples from healthy donors and cancer patients. Method: immunoSEQ multiplex PCR; TCRdb's copy keeps in-frame clones and lacks some. The data contain 150,000 or so clones, 93% of them seen just once; the ten biggest clones take up 2.4%. Source material: blood. These receptors originate from a man aged 50 to 59 in good health. Each CDR3 is given with its conserved first and last residue. The D gene is left open where the match is weak. Clone size is given for some rows only: seen once, a few or many times, or a class if the clone is expanded.

NA	TRBV24-1	TRBJ2-3	NA	TGTGCCACTCTGGGAGAGGGGAGAGATACGCAGTATTTT	CATLGEGRDTQYF
NA	TRBV7-9	TRBJ2-7	NA	TGTGCCAGCAGCACGGGGCCCCGGGGCTACGAGCAGTACTTC	CASSTGPRGYEQYF
NA	TRBV27	TRBJ1-5	TRBD1	TGTGCCAGCAGCCCCGGGACAGATAGCAATCAGCCCCAGCATTTT	CASSPGTDSNQPQHF
few	TRBV2	TRBJ2-1	NA	TGTGCCAGCAGTGACCTCGGACGGAATGAGCAGTTCTTC	CASSDLGRNEQFF
NA	TRBV28	TRBJ2-3	TRBD2	TGTGCCAGCAGTTTTGGGGGGACTAGCGGGAGGTTTTACACAGATACGCAGTATTTT	CASSFGGTSGRFYTDTQYF
once	TRBV28	TRBJ2-6	NA	TGTGCCAGCAGCGCCGAGGGGGCCAACGTCCTGACTTTC	CASSAEGANVLTF
once	TRBV7-2	TRBJ2-5	TRBD2	TGTGCCAGCAGCTCGGGACTAGGCGAGACCCAGTACTTC	CASSSGLGETQYF
NA	TRBV4-1	TRBJ1-2	NA	TGCGCCAGCAGCCAAGGGGCAGAGTTACACTATGGCTACACCTTC	CASSQGAELHYGYTF
once	TRBV5-4	TRBJ2-7	NA	TGTGCCAGCAGCTTTGGGTACGAGCAGTACTTC	CASSFGYEQYF
NA	TRBV19	TRBJ2-4	NA	TGTGCCAGTAGTATAGATCCCCGGACCCTAAGAAACATTCAGTACTTC	CASSIDPRTLRNIQYF
NA	TRBV6-5	TRBJ1-2	TRBD1	TGTGCCAGCAGGGGGACAGGGTACTATGGCTACACCTTC	CASRGTGYYGYTF
NA	TRBV5-1	TRBJ2-3	NA	TGCGCCAGCAGCCTGGGGGCAGATACGCAGTATTTT	CASSLGADTQYF
NA	TRBV28	TRBJ1-5	NA	TGTGCCAGCAGTTTGCTGTTCCAGCCCCAGCATTTT	CASSLLFQPQHF
NA	TRBV5-1	TRBJ1-1	TRBD1	TGCGCCAGCAGCCCCGGAACAGGGGTGAACACTGAAGCTTTCTTT	CASSPGTGVNTEAFF
once	TRBV3-1/TRBV3-2	TRBJ2-1	NA	TGTGCCAGCAGCCTCACTGTGAGCTCCTACAATGAGCAGTTCTTC	CASSLTVSSYNEQFF
NA	TRBV7-9	TRBJ2-1	NA	TGTGCCAGCAGTCCATCTAGGAGCTCCTACAATGAGCAGTTCTTC	CASSPSRSSYNEQFF
NA	TRBV7-9	TRBJ2-7	NA	TGTGCCAGCGGTACTAGGATCCTGCAGTACTTC	CASGTRILQYF
few	TRBV5-1	TRBJ2-7	NA	TGCGCCAGCAGCTTGGCGGGAGTAGGCTACGAGCAGTACTTC	CASSLAGVGYEQYF
few	TRBV28	TRBJ1-2	NA	TGTGCCAGCAGTACCCCGCGGGAATTTGACTATGGCTACACCTTC	CASSTPREFDYGYTF
NA	TRBV18	TRBJ2-5	NA	TGTGCCAGCTCACCACAGTCTACAAACCAAGAGACCCAGTACTTC	CASSPQSTNQETQYF
once	TRBV5-6	TRBJ2-5	TRBD1	TGTGCCAGCAGCTGGGCGACGACAGGGCCCAAAGAGACCCAGTACTTC	CASSWATTGPKETQYF
NA	TRBV27	TRBJ2-1	NA	TGTGCCAGCAGTTTATCCGTCGGACGGTGGTTTTACAATGAGCAGTTCTTC	CASSLSVGRWFYNEQFF
NA	TRBV7-9	TRBJ2-7	TRBD2	TGTGCCAGCAGCAAAGCGGGAGTTGGCTCCTACGAGCAGTACTTC	CASSKAGVGSYEQYF
once	TRBV19	TRBJ2-1	NA	TGTGCCAGTAGTATTGACTATAATTCCTACAATGAGCAGTTCTTC	CASSIDYNSYNEQFF
NA	TRBV5-1	TRBJ1-1	NA	TGCGCCAGCAGCTGGCAGGGTGCCAACATGAACACTGAAGCTTTCTTT	CASSWQGANMNTEAFF
NA	TRBV7-3	TRBJ2-1	TRBD2	TGTGCCAGCAGCTTAATAGCGGGACAACATGAGCAGTTCTTC	CASSLIAGQHEQFF
NA	TRBV7-9	TRBJ2-1	TRBD2	TGTGCCAGCAGCCGATGGGCGGGAGATTACAATGAGCAGTTCTTC	CASSRWAGDYNEQFF
NA	TRBV5-1	TRBJ1-1	NA	TGCGCCAGCAGCCCGAGTGGGGGGCTGGGAGCTTTCTTT	CASSPSGGLGAFF
NA	TRBV7-2	TRBJ1-5	TRBD1	TGTGCCAGCAGCTTAGGGACAGGTATGCGTCAGCCCCAGCATTTT	CASSLGTGMRQPQHF
NA	TRBV6-5	TRBJ1-1	TRBD1	TGTGCCAGCACCCTTTCGCAGGGGGGTGAAGCTTTCTTT	CASTLSQGGEAFF
NA	TRBV5-1	TRBJ2-7	TRBD1	TGCGCCAGCAGCTTGGGGCGGGACAGGGGGTACTACGAGCAGTACTTC	CASSLGRDRGYYEQYF
NA	TRBV29-1	TRBJ2-4	TRBD1	TGCAGCGTAGGAGACAGGGCCATCAAAAACATTCAGTACTTC	CSVGDRAIKNIQYF
NA	TRBV7-2	TRBJ2-3	NA	TGTGCCAGCAGATTGTCAGGAACAGATACGCAGTATTTT	CASRLSGTDTQYF
NA	TRBV5-1	TRBJ2-7	NA	TGCGCCAGCAGCTTGGAGGGTGGCGTATTCTCCTACGAGCAGTACTTC	CASSLEGGVFSYEQYF
NA	TRBV9	TRBJ2-7	NA	TGTGCCAGCAGCGTAGATCTTACTCGTACCTACGAGCAGTACTTC	CASSVDLTRTYEQYF
NA	TRBV11-2	TRBJ1-5	NA	TGTGCCAGCAGCTTCAGTGAGCGTCAGCCCCAGCATTTT	CASSFSERQPQHF
NA	TRBV25-1	TRBJ2-1	TRBD1	TGTGCCAGCAGTTACAGGGGGCCACCCTACAATGAGCAGTTCTTC	CASSYRGPPYNEQFF
NA	TRBV4-1	TRBJ1-5	NA	TGCGCCAGCAGCCGTGTCAAGGCTAGCAATCAGCCCCAGCATTTT	CASSRVKASNQPQHF
few	TRBV9	TRBJ2-7	NA	TGTGCCAGCAGCGTAGGATCCAGCGGCACCTACGAGCAGTACTTC	CASSVGSSGTYEQYF
NA	TRBV11-2	TRBJ2-4	TRBD1	TGTGCCAGCAGCCCGGACAGGGGAGGCTTAGCCAAAAACATTCAGTACTTC	CASSPDRGGLAKNIQYF
NA	TRBV2	TRBJ2-1	NA	TGTGCCAGCAGAGGACTGACGAATTACAATGAGCAGTTCTTC	CASRGLTNYNEQFF
NA	TRBV29-1	TRBJ1-4	NA	TGCAGCGTACGGAGAGGTTTAACGGAAGGGGCTAATGAAAAACTGTTTTTT	CSVRRGLTEGANEKLFF
NA	TRBV2	TRBJ2-2	NA	TGTGCCAGCAGAGTTAATATCGGGGAGCTGTTTTTT	CASRVNIGELFF
NA	TRBV5-4	TRBJ2-1	TRBD2	TGTGCCAGCAGCCCCGGAGGGGTTGGACTAGCGGGAGGGTCCTACAATGAGCAGTTCTTC	CASSPGGVGLAGGSYNEQFF
NA	TRBV4-1	TRBJ2-7	TRBD1	TGCGCCAGCAGCCAAGGACAGGGGGCCTACGAGCAGTACTTC	CASSQGQGAYEQYF
NA	TRBV27	TRBJ2-1	TRBD2	TGTGCCAGCAGTTTAGAGTCCGGGACTAGTCGTCGGAATGAGCAGTTCTTC	CASSLESGTSRRNEQFF
NA	TRBV3-1/TRBV3-2	TRBJ2-1	TRBD2	TGTGCCAGCAGCCAGTTTAGCGGGAGTGTTTCCTACAATGAGCAGTTCTTC	CASSQFSGSVSYNEQFF
NA	TRBV3-1/TRBV3-2	TRBJ1-2	NA	TGTGCCAGCAGCCAACCGGGGGAGTATGGCTACACCTTC	CASSQPGEYGYTF
NA	TRBV28	TRBJ1-2	NA	TGTGCCAGCCTAGACCGCGGTCCCAGTAACTATGGCTACACCTTC	CASLDRGPSNYGYTF
NA	TRBV7-8	TRBJ2-3	NA	TGTGCCAGCAGCCGCAGCACAGATACGCAGTATTTT	CASSRSTDTQYF
few	TRBV7-3	TRBJ2-3	NA	TGTGCCAGCAGCTTACAGGATCGCACAGATACGCAGTATTTT	CASSLQDRTDTQYF
NA	TRBV3-1/TRBV3-2	TRBJ1-2	NA	TGTGCCAGCTCCAGGAGGAACGAGGGCTACACCTTC	CASSRRNEGYTF
NA	TRBV19	TRBJ2-3	NA	TGTGCCAGTAGTGTGAGGACAGATACGCAGTATTTT	CASSVRTDTQYF
NA	TRBV7-2	TRBJ2-5	NA	TGTGCCAGCAGCTTGAGCGGAACCAGGGAGACCCAGTACTTC	CASSLSGTRETQYF
NA	TRBV27	TRBJ1-5	NA	TGTGCCAGCAGACCTACAGGGCGAGGGCAGCCCCAGCATTTT	CASRPTGRGQPQHF